This entry is about one T cell receptor beta chain. Its antigen target is currently unknown. No much larger clone is present one base from it, and per-base qualities are unavailable. This record comes from a study of shared clonotypes between healthy human individuals (TCRdb year 2020). Some background on the complete study: A few men and two women, aged 18 to 49 years, made up the cohort. For each donor, CD4 naive and CD4 memory were each given three plates, CD8 naive was given two plates, and CD8 memory was given one plate. To estimate repertoire size and how much clonotype sharing occurs between individuals, the study deeply sequenced the blood TCR repertoires of five or six healthy adults. Libraries were prepared and TCR repertoires were sequenced by different laboratories using diverse techniques, in order to increase sequencing depth and limit assay-specific biases. Between about 0.85 and 9.5 billion PBMCs per donor were obtained by leukapheresis.

Using the deep immunoSEQ assay, TCR CDR3 regions were amplified from genomic DNA by multiplex PCR. Genomic DNA extracted from each cell subset was distributed evenly over all wells of several immunoSEQ 96-well plates, and each plate served as one replicate. Each replicate PCR for sorted subsets received around 200 ng genomic DNA, equal to roughly 30,000 T cell genomes. Purified libraries were quantified with a Qubit 3.0 fluorometer, sized on a Bioanalyzer 2100, and re-quantified with the KAPA Library Quantification kit. Each immunoSEQ 96-well plate was sequenced on its own single-read 150-cycle Illumina NextSeq 550 flow cell. The paper's data handling went like this. Because only junctional sequences without quality scores were contained in the immunoSEQ output, filtering matching that applied to full-length reads could not be performed. To assign V/J genes and CDR3, sequences were annotated using PyIR, a Python wrapper for IgBLAST v1.9, with IMGT germline references. Any read was removed if the V/J assignment was weak (E-value above 1e-6), the CDR3 was missing, or the read contained stop codons, out-of-frame junctions, or ambiguous translated residues. A V3J clonotype was defined by an identical inferred V gene, J gene, and CDR3 amino acid sequence. The percentage overlap between two repertoires was calculated by dividing the number of shared unique clonotypes by the size of the smaller repertoire. Richness of each repertoire was evaluated using RTK rarefaction, the Chao1 estimator, and Recon v2.1 estimates of unobserved clonotypes. Generation probabilities for all TCRbeta clonotypes obtained by the gDNA method from a few donors were computed using OLGA. Held by TCRdb, this immuneACCESS table contains in-frame sequences only and omits some clones. Under half of the omission traces to an unresolved V gene where checked; the cause of the rest is unknown. The V and J calls and clone size come from that table; D and trimming were worked out from the DNA. The table for this sample lists about 1.5 million clones; 95% to 99% of them were counted only once. The ten largest account for about 0.45% of the sample.

Overall study outcomes, separate from this receptor: Naive subsets generally had larger estimated clonotype richness than memory subsets did. When a handful of donors were compared, the shared fraction of clonotypes was around 5% for naive CD4, 3.5% to 4% for naive CD8, more than 2% for memory CD4, and less than 0.45% for memory CD8. Based on pairwise subsampling, the degree of clonotype sharing among donors was expected to be affected by sequencing depth. Only blood was sampled, and tissue TCR repertoires likely differ from those in blood. Because the study included a small number of donors, the genetic and exposure-history diversity represented was limited. Clonotypes shared by all four sorted-subset donors showed higher generation probabilities than non-shared clonotypes. Rarefaction of sorted-subset datasets indicated incomplete sequencing despite the large sequencing depth.

The donors were healthy, HIV-negative adults who had no recently reported acute infections or vaccinations. All donors were Caucasian adults living in Nashville, Tennessee, USA. CD4+ T cells were enriched by magnetic negative selection, after which naive cells were positively selected on CD45RA and the negative fraction was taken as the memory subset. Blood was obtained by leukapheresis, after which PBMCs were separated by Ficoll-Histopaque density gradient centrifugation and cryopreserved in liquid nitrogen vapor phase. Purity and quantity of every magnetically sorted T cell population were checked by analytical flow cytometry. Genomic DNA was isolated from each sorted fraction and quantified by UV absorbance on a Nanodrop 2000c. The CDR3 covers 15 residues, taking in both the cysteine and the phenylalanine. Only the CDR3 portion is preserved as DNA: 45 bases, with reading frame beginning at the first base. Germline trimming: 4 bases from V, 5 bases from J; junction bases outside gene matches: 6. The germline V gene provides CDR1 SGDLS and CDR2 YYNGEE.

Rearrangement joined TRBV9 to TRBJ1-4; 9 bases in the middle match TRBD1. Sequenced: naive CD4+ T cells sorted from blood. The intended sense of this specimen's cell subset or site label: CD45RA+ positively selected. The sequence derives from a man aged 25 to 45 in good health. Here the CDR3 is given as CASSSPGTGNEKLFF. The DNA is TGTGCCAGCAGCTCACCCGGGACAGGGAATGAAAAACTGTTTTTT.